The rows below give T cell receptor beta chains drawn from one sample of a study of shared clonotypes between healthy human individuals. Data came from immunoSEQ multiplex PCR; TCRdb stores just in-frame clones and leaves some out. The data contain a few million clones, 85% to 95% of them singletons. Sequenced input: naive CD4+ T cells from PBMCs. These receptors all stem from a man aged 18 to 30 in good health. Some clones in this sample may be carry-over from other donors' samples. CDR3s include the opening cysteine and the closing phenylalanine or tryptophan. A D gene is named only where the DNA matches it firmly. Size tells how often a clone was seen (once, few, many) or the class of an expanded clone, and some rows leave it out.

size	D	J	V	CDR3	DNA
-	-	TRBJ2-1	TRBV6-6	CASGEQFF	TGTGCCAGCGGTGAGCAGTTCTTC
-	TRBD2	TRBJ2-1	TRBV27	CASSLSGTSGPFF	TGTGCCAGCAGTTTATCCGGGACTAGCGGACCTTTCTTC
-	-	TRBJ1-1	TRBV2	CASSERGVIGSEAFF	TGTGCCAGCAGTGAGCGGGGGGTAATTGGCTCTGAAGCTTTCTTT
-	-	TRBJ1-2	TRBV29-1	CSVDHSNYGCTF	TGCAGCGTTGATCACAGTAACTATGGCTGCACCTTC
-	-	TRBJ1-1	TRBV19	CASSIVDRSGLNTEAFF	TGTGCCAGTAGTATAGTGGACAGATCGGGCCTGAACACTGAAGCTTTCTTT
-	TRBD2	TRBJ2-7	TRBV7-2	CASSLVSRSGSFYEQYF	TGTGCCAGCAGCTTAGTGAGTCGGAGCGGGAGTTTCTACGAGCAGTACTTC
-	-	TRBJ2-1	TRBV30	CAWSVVSSYNEQFF	TGTGCCTGGAGTGTAGTGTCTTCATACAATGAGCAGTTCTTC
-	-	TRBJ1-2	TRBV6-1	CASSDSYRDGYGYTF	TGTGCCAGCAGTGATTCTTACCGAGACGGCTATGGCTACACCTTC
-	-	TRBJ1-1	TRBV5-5	CASSLEGGRTEAFF	TGTGCCAGCAGCTTAGAGGGCGGGCGCACTGAAGCTTTCTTT
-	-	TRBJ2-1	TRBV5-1	CASSLEIGVAEQFF	TGCGCCAGCAGCTTGGAGATAGGAGTTGCTGAGCAGTTCTTC
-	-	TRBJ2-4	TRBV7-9	CASSLEAGGKNIQYF	TGTGCCAGCAGCTTAGAGGCGGGCGGTAAAAACATTCAGTACTTC
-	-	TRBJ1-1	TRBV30	CAWSETVNTEAFF	TGTGCCTGGAGTGAAACAGTAAACACTGAAGCTTTCTTT
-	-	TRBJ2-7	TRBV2	CASSAPQGYYEQYF	TGTGCCAGCAGTGCGCCCCAGGGGTACTACGAGCAGTACTTC
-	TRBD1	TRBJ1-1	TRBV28	CASSLPGTGNTEAFF	TGTGCCAGCAGTTTACCCGGGACAGGTAACACTGAAGCTTTCTTT
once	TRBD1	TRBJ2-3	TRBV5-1	CASSLIRDRILSDTQYF	TGCGCCAGCAGCTTAATCAGGGACAGAATATTATCAGATACGCAGTATTTT
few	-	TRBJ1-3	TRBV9	CASSLRERDGAGNTIYF	TGTGCCAGCAGCCTACGTGAGAGGGATGGAGCTGGAAACACCATATATTTT
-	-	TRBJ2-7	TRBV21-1	CASIKGPTGRGEQYF	TGTGCCAGCATCAAAGGTCCCACAGGGAGGGGCGAGCAGTACTTC
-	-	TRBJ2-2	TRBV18	CASSPPYGSGYTGELFF	TGTGCCAGCTCACCACCGTACGGGAGCGGATACACCGGGGAGCTGTTTTTT
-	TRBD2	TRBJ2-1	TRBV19	CASRSLAGGYNEQFF	TGTGCCAGTAGATCCCTGGCGGGAGGGTACAATGAGCAGTTCTTC
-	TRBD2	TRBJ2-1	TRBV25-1	CASSESPGLAFGNEQFF	TGTGCCAGCAGTGAATCCCCCGGACTAGCTTTTGGGAATGAGCAGTTCTTC
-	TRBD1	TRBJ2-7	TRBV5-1	CASSGLGNRGEYYEQYF	TGCGCCAGCAGCGGGCTGGGGAACAGGGGCGAATACTACGAGCAGTACTTC
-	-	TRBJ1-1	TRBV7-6	CASSRGPNTEAFF	TGTGCCAGCAGCCGTGGACCCAACACTGAAGCTTTCTTT
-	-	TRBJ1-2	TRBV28	CASTENLNYGYTF	TGTGCCAGCACAGAAAACCTTAACTATGGCTACACCTTC
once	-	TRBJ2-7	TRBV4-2	CASSQAASITYEQYF	TGTGCCAGCAGCCAAGCGGCCAGCATTACCTACGAGCAGTACTTC
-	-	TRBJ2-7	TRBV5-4	CASSRRDSLPYEQYF	TGTGCCAGCAGCAGGCGGGACAGCCTCCCCTACGAGCAGTACTTC
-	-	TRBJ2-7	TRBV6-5	CASSYNPDSYEQYF	TGTGCCAGCAGTTACAATCCGGACAGCTACGAGCAGTACTTC
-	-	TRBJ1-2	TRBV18	CASSPRRSEGYTF	TGTGCCAGCTCACCACGACGCTCGGAAGGCTACACCTTC
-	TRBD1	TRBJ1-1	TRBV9	CASSERDRELTAFF	TGTGCCAGCAGCGAGAGGGACAGGGAACTTACAGCTTTCTTT
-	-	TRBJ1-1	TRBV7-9	CASSFTTNTEAFF	TGTGCCAGCAGCTTTACTACGAACACTGAAGCTTTCTTT
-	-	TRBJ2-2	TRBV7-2	CASSLVIGPAKNTGELFF	TGTGCCAGCAGCTTAGTTATAGGACCAGCAAAGAACACCGGGGAGCTGTTTTTT
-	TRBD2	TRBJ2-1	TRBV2	CASSETGGRSWVEQFF	TGTGCCAGCAGTGAAACTGGCGGGAGGAGTTGGGTTGAGCAGTTCTTC
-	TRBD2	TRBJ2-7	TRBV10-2	CASHDRTSGSSYEQYF	TGCGCCAGCCATGACAGGACTAGCGGGAGTAGCTACGAGCAGTACTTC
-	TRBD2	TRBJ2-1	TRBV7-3	CASSSLAGGPHNEQFF	TGTGCCAGCAGCTCACTAGCGGGAGGGCCCCACAATGAGCAGTTCTTC
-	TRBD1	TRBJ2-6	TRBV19	CASSLHRGRGRGGANVLTF	TGTGCCAGTAGTCTACACAGGGGGCGGGGACGTGGTGGGGCCAACGTCCTGACTTTC
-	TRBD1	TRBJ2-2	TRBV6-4	CASSGGTGGTGELFF	TGTGCCAGCAGTGGGGGGACAGGGGGCACCGGGGAGCTGTTTTTT
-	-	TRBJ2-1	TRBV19	CASSIVGTTYNEQFF	TGTGCCAGTAGTATAGTTGGGACAACCTACAATGAGCAGTTCTTC
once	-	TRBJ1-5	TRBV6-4	CASRGWSALPVYSNQPQHF	TGTGCCAGCAGGGGTTGGTCAGCCTTACCCGTATATAGCAATCAGCCCCAGCATTTT
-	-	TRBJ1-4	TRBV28	CASRPRTWLSNEKLFF	TGTGCCAGCAGGCCCCGGACATGGCTCTCTAATGAAAAACTGTTTTTT
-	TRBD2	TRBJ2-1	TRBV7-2	CASSLTSGLGGNEQFF	TGTGCCAGCAGCTTAACTAGCGGCCTAGGGGGAAATGAGCAGTTCTTC
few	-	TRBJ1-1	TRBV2	CASSDRPNTEAFF	TGTGCCAGCAGTGACAGACCGAACACTGAAGCTTTCTTT
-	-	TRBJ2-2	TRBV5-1	CASSLDGETGELFF	TGCGCCAGCAGCTTGGATGGAGAGACCGGGGAGCTGTTTTTT
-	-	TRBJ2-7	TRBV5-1	CASSLGLSTYEQYF	TGCGCCAGCAGCTTGGGGCTTTCCACGTACGAGCAGTACTTC
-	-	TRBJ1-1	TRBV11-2	CASSLAQDTEAFF	TGTGCCAGCAGCTTAGCACAGGACACTGAAGCTTTCTTT
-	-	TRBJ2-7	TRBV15	CATSRLQGRLLGEQYF	TGTGCCACCAGCAGATTACAGGGCCGACTACTTGGAGAGCAGTACTTC
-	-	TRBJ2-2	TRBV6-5	CASSFLSVRDTLFF	TGTGCCAGCAGTTTTTTGAGTGTGCGGGACACCCTGTTTTTT
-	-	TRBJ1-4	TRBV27	CASSTGRNEKLFF	TGTGCCAGCAGTACCGGGAGAAATGAAAAACTGTTTTTT
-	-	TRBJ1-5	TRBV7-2	CASSLTPRGPQHF	TGTGCCAGCAGCTTAACGCCGAGGGGTCCCCAGCATTTT
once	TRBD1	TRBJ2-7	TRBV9	CASSPHGQGQYF	TGTGCCAGCAGCCCCCACGGACAGGGGCAGTACTTC
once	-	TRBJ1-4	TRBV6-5	CASSPQGPSGKLFF	TGTGCCAGCAGTCCACAGGGACCCTCGGGAAAACTGTTTTTT
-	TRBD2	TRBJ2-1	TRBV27	CAARVAGGPYNEQFF	TGTGCCGCCCGAGTAGCGGGAGGGCCATACAATGAGCAGTTCTTC
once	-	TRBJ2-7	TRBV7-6	CASSLDTGRGYEQYF	TGTGCCAGCAGCTTAGATACTGGCAGGGGCTACGAGCAGTACTTC